One TCR beta chain is described in this entry. Profiling relied on immunoSEQ multiplex PCR, and the TCRdb table lists in-frame clones only, not all of them. The table has roughly 500,000 clones, around 87% seen once. This specimen comes from a study of blood T cell repertoires in COVID-19. Specimen: PBMCs or T cells enriched from blood (not recorded which). The TCR sequence derives from a woman between 40 and 50 years old who had recovered from COVID-19.

CDR3 bases: TGTGCCAGCAGCTCTTTAGATGGCACAGATACGCAGTATTTT. Translating gives CASSSLDGTDTQYF. The genes are TRBV5-6 and TRBJ2-3; D call uncertain. The germline V and J ends were trimmed by 3 bases and 1 base, with 9 bases remaining between them. This CDR3 has 14 amino acids. Germline CDR1 SGHDT, CDR2 YYEEEE.